This TCR beta chain was sequenced for a study of blood T cell repertoires in COVID-19. Study-wide context: Sources were T cells, B-cell-depleted T cells, or PBMCs; the material itself was cDNA or gDNA.

V was pared by 7 bases and J by 4 bases, with 8 bases of the junction left unmatched. This CDR3 spans 15 amino acids. Germline loops: CDR1 MDHEN, CDR2 SYDVKM. Clones were sequenced by immunoSEQ multiplex PCR, and TCRdb holds only the in-frame ones, with some missing. The sample lists more than 100,000 clones; 84% were seen once. Sample: peripheral blood. The clonotype originates from a human donor in a cohort sampled during active COVID-19. V is TRBV28 and J is TRBJ2-2, with 8 bases identical to TRBD2. The CDR3: CASTLGLAGTGELFF. In nucleotides, the CDR3 is TGTGCCAGCACCTTAGGACTAGCAGGCACCGGGGAGCTGTTTTTT.